This T cell receptor beta chain was identified in a study of blood T cell repertoires in COVID-19. Using immunoSEQ multiplex PCR, the repertoire was profiled, and TCRdb retains in-frame clones only, with some absent. The profile shows approximately 220,000 clones, 84% of them singletons. Looked up from germline, CDR1 is SNHLY and CDR2 is FYNNEI. The CDR3 spans 20 residues. The V and J ends lost 6 bases and 0 bases, in that order; junction bases with no gene match: 17. The TCR was taken from a woman aged 60 to 75 who had recovered from COVID-19. V and J are TRBV2 and TRBJ1-3; TRBD1 matches 10 bases. Input material: peripheral blood. Here the CDR3 DNA reads TGTGCCAGCAGCCAAACGCTGTGGGACAGGGGTGCACACTCTGGAAACACCATATATTTT. It yields the protein CASSQTLWDRGAHSGNTIYF.